The rows below give T cell receptor beta chains drawn from one sample of a study of T cells in Graves' hyperthyroidism and ophthalmopathy. One entry per CDR3 protein, called by TCRdb with MiXCR from the multiplex PCR reads. Among under 800,000 distinct CDR3 sequences listed, approximately 14% were seen once. What was sequenced was blood. These receptors came from a woman between 18 and 29 years old with Graves' hyperthyroidism. Both conserved end residues are part of each CDR3. The D gene is left open where the match is weak. Size values are once, few and many counts, or a class for expanded clones, and some rows have none.

j_gene	d_gene	abundance	v_gene	CDR3nt	CDR3aa
TRBJ2-5	.	.	TRBV24-1	TGTGCCACCAGTGACCCACGGGGTTACGGAGAGACCCAGTACTTC	CATSDPRGYGETQYF
TRBJ1-5	.	.	TRBV29-1	TGCAGCGTTGAAGATCCCCAGGGGCCCCAGCATTTT	CSVEDPQGPQHF
TRBJ2-1	TRBD2	many	TRBV11-2	TGTGCCAGCGGGACTAGCGGGGGAAATGAGCAGTTCTTC	CASGTSGGNEQFF
TRBJ2-7	TRBD1	.	TRBV18	TGTGCCAGCTCACCACTTGGACAGGGGTGGGCCGAGCAGTACTTC	CASSPLGQGWAEQYF
TRBJ2-1	.	few	TRBV5-5	TGTGCCAGCAGCTTAGGGGAATGGGAGCAGTTCTTC	CASSLGEWEQFF
TRBJ2-1	.	few	TRBV29-1	TGCAGCGTTAGCTCCCATACTGAGCAGTTCTTC	CSVSSHTEQFF
TRBJ1-2	.	.	TRBV4-2	TGTGCCAGCAGCCAAGATCTCGACTACACCTTC	CASSQDLDYTF
TRBJ1-5	.	many	TRBV4-1	TGCGCCAGCAGCCCCAGGGAAGCGGCCAATCAGCCCCAGCATTTT	CASSPREAANQPQHF
TRBJ1-5	.	.	TRBV12-3/TRBV12-4	TGTGCCAGCAGTCCTGGGTCCTTGAATCAGCCCCAGCATTTT	CASSPGSLNQPQHF
TRBJ2-3	.	few	TRBV30	TGTGCCTGGAGTGTAATGTCCTCCGGGACACTCGTTTACTTCACAGATACGCAGTATTTT	CAWSVMSSGTLVYFTDTQYF
TRBJ2-7	.	.	TRBV9	TGTGCCAGCAGCCCACTTAGCAGTAGTAACTACGAGCAGTACTTC	CASSPLSSSNYEQYF
TRBJ2-1	.	few	TRBV7-2	TGTGCCAGCAGCTTCGCAGTGTACAATGAGCAGTTCTTC	CASSFAVYNEQFF
TRBJ2-1	.	few	TRBV12-3/TRBV12-4	TGTGCCAGCATCATTACGCAGTCTGTCTACAATGAGCAGTTCTTC	CASIITQSVYNEQFF
TRBJ2-2	.	many	TRBV28	TGTGCCAGCAGTTTTGACGGGACGGCGAACACCGGGGAGCTGTTTTTT	CASSFDGTANTGELFF
TRBJ2-1	.	.	TRBV12-3/TRBV12-4	TGTGCCAGCAGTTTTGATGGCGATGAGCAGTTCTTC	CASSFDGDEQFF